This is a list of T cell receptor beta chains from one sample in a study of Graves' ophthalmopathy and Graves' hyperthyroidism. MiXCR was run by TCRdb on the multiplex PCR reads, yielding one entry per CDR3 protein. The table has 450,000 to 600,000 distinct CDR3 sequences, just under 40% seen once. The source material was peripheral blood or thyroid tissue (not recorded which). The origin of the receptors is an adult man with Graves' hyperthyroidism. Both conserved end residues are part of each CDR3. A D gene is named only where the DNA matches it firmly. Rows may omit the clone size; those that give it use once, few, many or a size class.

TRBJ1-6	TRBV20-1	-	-	CSARVQGGSPLHF	TGCAGTGCTAGAGTTCAGGGTGGTTCACCCCTCCACTTT
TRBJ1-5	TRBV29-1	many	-	CSVVSSSNQPQHF	TGCAGCGTTGTGAGCAGTTCCAATCAGCCCCAGCATTTT
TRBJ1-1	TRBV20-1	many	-	CSARRGAPNTEAFF	TGCAGTGCTAGGAGGGGGGCTCCGAACACTGAAGCTTTCTTT
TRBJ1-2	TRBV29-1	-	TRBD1	CSGVTGKNYGYTF	TGCAGCGGCGTGACAGGGAAAAACTATGGCTACACCTTC
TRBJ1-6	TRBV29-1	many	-	CSVGAGNSPLHF	TGCAGCGTTGGGGCAGGGAATTCACCCCTCCACTTT
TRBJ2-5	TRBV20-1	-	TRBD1	CSALPGQGETQYF	TGCAGTGCCCTACCGGGACAGGGGGAGACCCAGTACTTC
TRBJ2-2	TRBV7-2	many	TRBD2	CASSFREAMNTGELFF	TGTGCCAGCAGCTTCCGGGAGGCTATGAACACCGGGGAGCTGTTTTTT
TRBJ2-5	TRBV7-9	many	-	CASSQPEANQETQYF	TGTGCCAGCAGCCAGCCGGAGGCGAACCAAGAGACCCAGTACTTC
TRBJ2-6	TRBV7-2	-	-	CASSLSGAGTVFPGANVLTF	TGTGCCAGCAGCTTATCGGGTGCAGGTACAGTCTTCCCTGGGGCCAACGTCCTGACTTTC
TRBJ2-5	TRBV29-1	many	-	CSAHGSRETQYF	TGCAGCGCCCACGGCTCTCGAGAGACCCAGTACTTC
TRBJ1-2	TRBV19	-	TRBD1	CASSLTGKNTEANYGYTF	TGTGCCAGTAGTCTGACAGGGAAGAACACTGAAGCTAACTATGGCTACACCTTC
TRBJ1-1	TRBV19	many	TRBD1	CASSRISGGALDTEAFF	TGTGCCAGTAGTCGCATCTCAGGGGGCGCGCTTGACACTGAAGCTTTCTTT
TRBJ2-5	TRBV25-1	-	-	CASSKGGNGETQYF	TGCGCCAGCAGTAAAGGGGGGAATGGAGAGACCCAGTACTTC
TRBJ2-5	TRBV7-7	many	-	CASSLESRGGETQYF	TGTGCTAGCAGCTTAGAAAGTAGGGGAGGAGAGACCCAGTACTTC
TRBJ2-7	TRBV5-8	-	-	CASSRTTVSGEQCF	TGTGCCAGCAGCCGGACTACAGTGTCAGGAGAGCAGTGCTTC
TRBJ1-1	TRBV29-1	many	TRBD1	CSTGQANTEAFF	TGCAGCACCGGACAGGCGAACACTGAAGCTTTCTTT
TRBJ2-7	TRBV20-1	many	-	CSVSGPGDPYEQYF	TGCAGTGTCAGCGGGCCAGGGGACCCCTACGAGCAGTACTTC
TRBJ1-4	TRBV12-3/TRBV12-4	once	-	CASSLSGFSNEKLFF	TGTGCCAGCAGTTTAAGCGGTTTTTCAAATGAAAAACTGTTTTTT
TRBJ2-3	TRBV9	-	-	CASSPVSRTDTQYF	TGTGCCAGCAGCCCGGTCAGTCGCACAGATACGCAGTATTTT
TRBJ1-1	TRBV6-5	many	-	CASSYSTGFSMNTEAFF	TGTGCCAGCAGTTACTCGACAGGCTTCTCTATGAACACTGAAGCTTTCTTT
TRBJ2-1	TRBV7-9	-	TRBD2	CASIPGLATYNEQFF	TGTGCCAGCATCCCGGGACTAGCCACCTACAATGAGCAGTTCTTC
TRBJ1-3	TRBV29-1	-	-	CSSGRSGNTIYF	TGCAGCAGTGGCAGGTCTGGAAACACCATATATTTT
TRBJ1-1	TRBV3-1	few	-	CASSQVAGAGEAFF	TGTGCCAGCAGCCAGGTAGCAGGGGCTGGGGAAGCTTTCTTT
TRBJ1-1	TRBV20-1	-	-	CSYSLAANTEAFF	TGCAGTTACTCACTCGCAGCGAACACTGAAGCTTTCTTT
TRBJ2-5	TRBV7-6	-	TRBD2	CASSIRQGLAGAETQYF	TGTGCCAGCAGCATACGCCAGGGACTAGCGGGAGCAGAGACCCAGTACTTC
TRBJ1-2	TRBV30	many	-	CAWRGAGGYTF	TGTGCCTGGAGGGGCGCGGGTGGCTACACCTTC
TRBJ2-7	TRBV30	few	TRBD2	CAWNYGRVYEQYF	TGTGCCTGGAACTACGGGAGGGTGTACGAGCAGTACTTC
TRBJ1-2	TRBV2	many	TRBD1	CASSALEDRGNGYTF	TGTGCCAGCAGCGCTTTAGAGGACAGGGGGAATGGCTACACCTTC
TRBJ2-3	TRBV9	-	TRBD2	CASSVSLAGASTDTQYF	TGTGCCAGCAGCGTCAGTCTAGCGGGGGCGAGCACAGATACGCAGTATTTT
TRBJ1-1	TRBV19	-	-	CATGRYTEAFF	TGTGCAACAGGGAGGTACACCGAAGCTTTCTTT
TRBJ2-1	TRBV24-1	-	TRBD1	CATSDRFGTGNNEQFF	TGTGCCACCAGTGATCGTTTCGGGACAGGGAACAATGAGCAGTTCTTC
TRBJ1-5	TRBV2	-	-	CASSVSTGLGYQPQHF	TGTGCCAGCAGTGTATCAACGGGGCTCGGTTATCAGCCCCAGCATTTT
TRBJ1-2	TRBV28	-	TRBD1	CASSSLRGPLYGYTF	TGTGCCAGCAGTTCCTTGAGGGGGCCCCTCTATGGCTACACCTTC
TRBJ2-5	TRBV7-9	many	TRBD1	CASSLGGQGQETQYF	TGTGCCAGCAGCTTAGGGGGACAGGGCCAAGAGACCCAGTACTTC
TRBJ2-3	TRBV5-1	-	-	CASSLVARESTDTQYF	TGCGCCAGCAGCTTGGTGGCTAGAGAAAGCACAGATACGCAGTATTTT
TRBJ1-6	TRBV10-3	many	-	CASSEIGSENSPLHF	TGTGCCAGCAGTGAAATCGGGTCGGAGAATTCACCCCTCCACTTT
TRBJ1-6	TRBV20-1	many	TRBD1	CSARGGTGNSPLHF	TGCAGTGCTAGAGGCGGGACAGGGAATTCACCCCTCCACTTT
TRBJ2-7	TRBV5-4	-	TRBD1	CASWDRGPYEQYF	TGTGCCAGCTGGGACAGGGGGCCCTACGAGCAGTACTTC
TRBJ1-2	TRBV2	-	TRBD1	CASSTRTGARYGYTF	TGTGCCAGCAGCACGAGGACAGGGGCGCGGTATGGCTACACCTTC
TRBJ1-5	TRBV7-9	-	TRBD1	CASSHDRVDRPQHF	TGTGCCAGCAGCCATGACAGGGTCGATCGGCCCCAGCATTTT
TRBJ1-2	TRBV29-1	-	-	CSVEGGVEGYTF	TGCAGCGTTGAAGGAGGGGTAGAAGGCTACACCTTC
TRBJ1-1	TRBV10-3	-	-	CATNDRDTEAFF	TGTGCCACCAACGACAGAGACACTGAAGCTTTCTTT
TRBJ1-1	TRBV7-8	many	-	CASSLDVGPEAFF	TGTGCCAGCAGCTTAGACGTGGGGCCTGAAGCTTTCTTT